This record covers a single TCR beta chain. What it recognizes is unknown. It was with 60 Vbeta and 13 Jbeta primers that the PCR ran. The assay was immunoSEQ multiplex PCR, and TCRdb's table has in-frame clones only and misses some. The sample shows approximately 110,000 clones, roughly 69% of them seen only once. This specimen comes from a study of cytomegalovirus exposure and HLA in healthy donors. Findings of the study overall: It was 164 TCR beta chains that were listed as cytomegalovirus-associated. Most TCR sequences showed up rarely, but some public TCRs showed up in many donors. Analysis was carried out at a later point, and it linked a missense DCLRE1C variant to TCR beta V- and J-gene trimming. Later, TCR association rates were found to vary by HLA locus, highest for DRB1 and lowest for HLA-C.

The CDR3 contains 14 residues. Sequencing input: PBMCs. This chain links TRBV21-1 with TRBJ2-7; the table's D call, TRBD1, was not checked against the DNA. TRBV21-1 is recorded as a pseudogene. This clonotype originated in a man in his forties or fifties in good health and CMV-seropositive. The CDR3 sequence: CASGQGQGRYEQYF. The CDR3 bases are TGTGCCAGCGGCCAGGGACAGGGGCGCTACGAGCAGTACTTC.